One and the same sample provided the 5 T cell receptor beta chains below, sequenced in a study of T cell changes during pregnancy in multiple sclerosis. The data were produced by immunoSEQ multiplex PCR, yet TCRdb's version contains in-frame clones alone and is incomplete. The sample contains tens of thousands of clones, about 94% of which appear only once. The sample here was CD8+ T cells from peripheral blood mononuclear cells, taken in the third trimester of pregnancy. All receptors derive from a female donor with multiple sclerosis, enrolled in a pregnancy study.

This chain uses TRBV7-2 with TRBJ2-1, with D perhaps matching TRBD2 (6 bases). Trimming pared 0 bases from V and 3 bases from J, leaving 21 bases between. The CDR3 has 19 amino acids. Germline CDR1 is SGHTA and CDR2 is FQGNSA. DNA for the CDR3: TGTGCCAGCAGCTTAGCCACTGGGAAACTAGCCGACTTCTACAATGAGCAGTTCTTC. It codes for CASSLATGKLADFYNEQFF.

The chain uses TRBV7-9 and TRBJ2-7; 7 bases agree with TRBD1. The CDR3 has 14 residues. V shed 5 bases and J 3 bases; nucleotides not matched to a gene: 7. The germline gives CDR1 SEHNR, CDR2 FQNEAQ (reference sequence). CDR3: CASSLPGQNYEQYF. The CDR3 DNA reads as TGTGCCAGCAGCCTGCCGGGACAGAACTACGAGCAGTACTTC.

This chain uses TRBV7-2 with TRBJ2-7; 12 positions match TRBD1. The CDR3 totals 17 residues. Germline lookup yields CDR1 SGHTA and CDR2 FQGNSA. J gave up 3 bases and V 1 base, and 7 bases lay outside the gene matches. The DNA of the CDR3 is TGTGCCAGCAGCTTAGTTCCGGGACAGGGGGCGAGCTACGAGCAGTACTTC. Its protein is CASSLVPGQGASYEQYF.

This chain connects TRBV4-3 to TRBJ1-1; D gene uncertain. Germline-derived CDR1 and CDR2 are LGHNA and YSLEER. The V end was cut by 0 bases, the J end by 1 base, with 9 bases between. The CDR3 covers 15 residues. Here the CDR3 DNA reads TGCGCCAGCAGCCAAGACCTTGTCAGGAACACTGAAGCTTTCTTT. This encodes CASSQDLVRNTEAFF.

The CDR3 protein is CASSENRGTEAFF. The CDR3 DNA follows: TGCGCCAGCAGTGAAAATCGCGGGACGGAAGCTTTCTTT. This chain connects TRBV10-2 to TRBJ1-1; weak D call: TRBD1 (5 bases). Per germline, CDR1 WSHSY and CDR2 SAAADI. Deletions cut 3 bases from V and 8 bases from J, with 13 bases between. CDR3 size: 13 residues.